This entry features one T cell receptor beta chain sequence. Its specificity is not known. The data were obtained in a study of beta chain features in type 1 diabetes. The CDR3 spans 13 residues. From germline, CDR1 is SGDLS and CDR2 YYNGEE. V dropped 0 bases and J dropped 3 bases, with 6 bases sitting between them. Sequencing targeted expressed TCRB transcripts, as all isolated RNA had been reverse transcribed. Measured with immunoSEQ multiplex PCR; TCRdb has only the in-frame clones, and not every one. The table shows over 200,000 clones, with under 13% occurring only once. Findings of the study overall: Within each of all four CD4+ subsets, Type 1 diabetes patients had TCRB CDR3s that were moderately but significantly shorter.

This receptor was taken from a man in his thirties or forties with type 1 diabetes. This sequence joins TRBV9 and TRBJ1-1, with D unclear. What was sequenced was naive CD4+ T cells from blood. This CDR3 is CASSVATDTEAFF. Written as DNA, the CDR3 is TGTGCCAGCAGCGTAGCTACAGACACTGAAGCTTTCTTT.